The 16 T cell receptor beta chains below were found in one sample sequenced in a study of shared clonotypes between healthy human individuals. Measured with immunoSEQ multiplex PCR; TCRdb has only the in-frame clones, and not every one. The data contain some 700,000 clones, roughly 91% of them singletons. Material for sequencing was memory CD8+ T cells from PBMCs. Indicated subset: CD45RO+ cells pooled with CCR7-negative TemRA cells. The receptors were gathered from a man aged 18 to 29 in good health. Some clones in this sample may be carry-over from other donors' samples.

Notes on this clone: Other DNA sequences in this sample translate to the same CDR3. The V and J genes are TRBV27 and TRBJ2-6; no definite D call. Germline V gene sequence: CDR1 MNHEY, CDR2 SMNVEV (reference sequence). CDR3 length: 13 residues. Trimming stripped 6 bases from V and 2 bases from J, with 5 bases between. The CDR3 nucleotides read TGTGCCAGCAGGAGAGCTGGGGCCAACGTCCTGACTTTC. Protein: CASRRAGANVLTF.

This chain links TRBV7-9 with TRBJ1-1, with D maybe TRBD1 (5 bases). The CDR3 contains 14 residues. Trimming cost V 4 bases and J 7 bases, with 16 bases left between them. The germline V gene encodes CDR1 SEHNR and CDR2 FQNEAQ (reference sequence). DNA of the CDR3: TGTGCCAGCAGCTCCTCCGACAGACCCCATGAAGCTTTCTTT. This translates into CASSSSDRPHEAFF.

The genes are TRBV5-1 and TRBJ2-7, with TRBD1 matching over 8 bases. The CDR3 runs 13 residues. Germline CDR1 is SGHRS and CDR2 is YFSETQ. V lost 5 bases to trimming and J lost 0 bases; unmatched junction nucleotides: 1. CDR3 DNA sequence: TGCGCCAGCAGGGGACAGGACTCCTACGAGCAGTACTTC. Amino acids: CASRGQDSYEQYF.

This clone has just one count. The chain uses TRBV9 and TRBJ2-1; the match to TRBD2 covers 11 bases. Germline CDR1 and CDR2: SGDLS and YYNGEE. This CDR3 contains 17 residues. J gave up 0 bases and V 3 bases, and 5 bases lay outside the gene matches. The CDR3 nucleotides are TGTGCCAGCAGCGACCCCCTAGCGGGGGGCTCCTACAATGAGCAGTTCTTC. It is translated as CASSDPLAGGSYNEQFF. The full variable domain, completed using reference TRBV9 and TRBJ2-1, is DSGVTQTPKHLITATGQRVTLRCSPRSGDLSVYWYQQSLDQGLQFLIQYYNGEERAKGNILERFSAQQFPDLHSELNLSSLELGDSALYFCASSDPLAGGSYNEQFFGPGTRLTVL.

The V and J genes are TRBV7-8 and TRBJ1-5; 7 bases match TRBD1. Germline lookup yields CDR1 SGHVS and CDR2 FQNEAQ. The CDR3 runs to 16 residues. The trim removed 1 base at V and 0 bases at J, leaving 3 bases unmatched. The CDR3 loop reads CASSLVEGASNQPQHF. Written as DNA, the CDR3 is TGTGCCAGCAGCTTAGTGGAGGGGGCTAGCAATCAGCCCCAGCATTTT.

This chain uses TRBV5-6 with TRBJ2-1; 7 nucleotides line up with TRBD2. After removal of 4 bases from V and 12 bases from J, the junction contained 7 bases not matched to a gene. Germline-derived CDR1 and CDR2 are SGHDT and YYEEEE. The length of the CDR3 is 12 residues. The CDR3 spells CASSRGGGAQFF. The CDR3 DNA follows: TGTGCCAGCAGCCGTGGGGGAGGGGCGCAGTTCTTC.

Of note for this clone: At the DNA level, this CDR3 is encoded by other sequences in the same sample as well. The chain links TRBV9 to TRBJ2-7; the D call may be TRBD1 or TRBD2 (5 bases each). Germline V gene data show CDR1 as SGDLS and CDR2 as YYNGEE. There are 14 residues in the CDR3. Trimming stripped 0 bases from V and 2 bases from J, with 9 bases between. The CDR3 nucleotides read TGTGCCAGCAGCGTAGGGGACGGAGCCTACGAGCAGTACTTC. Translating gives CASSVGDGAYEQYF.

The DNA for the CDR3 is TGTGCCAGCAGCCTAGAAATGTACCAAGAGACCCAGTACTTC. Its translation: CASSLEMYQETQYF. This chain connects TRBV9 to TRBJ2-5; D unclear. The CDR3 length is 14 residues. Trimming removed 4 bases from V and 0 bases from J, with 10 bases in between. The germline CDR1 and CDR2 sequences are SGDLS and YYNGEE.

This rearrangement joins TRBV6-6 to TRBJ1-2; possible D gene TRBD1, 6 bases. The V gene's germline CDR1 is MNHNY and CDR2 SVGAGI (reference sequence). Trimming shortened V by 7 bases and J by 4 bases, and 13 bases separated the two germline ends. There are 13 residues in the CDR3. The CDR3 DNA sequence: TGTGCCAGCAATCCAGGGGAGGGCTATGGCTACACCTTC. It translates to CASNPGEGYGYTF.

CDR3 protein: CASSSLDSSYEQYF. CDR3 sequence (DNA): TGTGCCAGCAGCTCCCTGGACAGCTCCTACGAGCAGTACTTC. This chain links TRBV28 with TRBJ2-7, with a weak D call TRBD1 (6 bases). The germline V gene has CDR1 MDHEN and CDR2 SYDVKM. CDR3 length: 14 amino acids. The germline V and J ends were trimmed by 6 bases and 0 bases, with 12 bases remaining between them.

The chain has TRBV9 and TRBJ1-1; TRBD1 agrees at 8 bases. CDR1 is SGDLS, CDR2 YYNGEE, per germline. J was trimmed by 1 base and V by 3 bases; bases with no gene match: 2. This CDR3 is built from 14 residues. CDR3 amino acids: CASSADRENTEAFF. CDR3 DNA: TGTGCCAGCAGCGCGGACAGGGAGAACACTGAAGCTTTCTTT.

V is TRBV7-9 and J is TRBJ2-1; TRBD1 matches at 8 bases. The CDR3 length is 16 residues. Germline V CDR1 and CDR2: SEHNR, FQNEAQ (reference sequence). Unmatched junction bases numbered 5, after V lost 1 base and J lost 3 bases. The CDR3 DNA is TGTGCCAGCAGCTTAGGGACAGGGAGCCACTACAATGAGCAGTTCTTC. This translates into CASSLGTGSHYNEQFF.

This sequence joins TRBV19 and TRBJ1-1; D is unclear. CDR1 is LNHDA, CDR2 SQIVND, per germline (reference sequence). The CDR3 is made up of 13 amino acids. Trimming stripped 2 bases from V and 6 bases from J, with 10 bases between. This CDR3 reads CASSIMHTAEAFF. CDR3 DNA: TGTGCCAGTAGTATAATGCACACCGCTGAAGCTTTCTTT.

J is TRBJ2-7 and V is TRBV11-2; the match to TRBD2 covers 7 bases. The CDR3 is made up of 16 amino acids. V lost 1 base and J lost 1; bases outside the gene matches: 7. CDR1 and CDR2 from the germline V gene are SGHAT and FQNNGV. DNA of the CDR3: TGTGCCAGCAGCTTAGTTAGGGTGGGACTATCCTACGAGCAGTACTTC. Its protein product is CASSLVRVGLSYEQYF.

A word on this clone: This sample includes further DNA sequences coding for the same CDR3. CDR3 region: CASSPRTGQETQYF. DNA for the CDR3: TGTGCCAGCAGCCCCCGGACAGGCCAAGAGACCCAGTACTTC. The chain joins TRBV7-9 to TRBJ2-5, with TRBD1 identical over 7 bases. The germline V gene has CDR1 SEHNR and CDR2 FQNEAQ (reference sequence). V shed 5 bases, J shed 1 base, and the junction held 4 bases outside the gene matches. This CDR3 has 14 amino acids.

The chain couples TRBV6-5 to TRBJ1-1, with no clear D. The CDR3 is made up of 10 amino acids. Germline CDR1 reads MNHEY; CDR2 reads SVGAGI. Trimming left V 7 bases short and J 10 bases short, with 10 bases between. The CDR3: CASIEGTAFF. DNA of the CDR3: TGTGCCAGCATCGAGGGAACAGCTTTCTTT.